These 18 T cell receptor beta chains came from one sample sequenced in a study of cytomegalovirus exposure and HLA in healthy donors. The PCR ran on 60 Vbeta and 13 Jbeta primers. Only in-frame clones appear in the TCRdb table, and some are missing; sequencing was by immunoSEQ multiplex PCR. The table lists about 190,000 clones, roughly 75% of them singletons. The sample taken for sequencing was PBMCs. These receptors all come from a man aged 30 to 39 in good health and CMV-seropositive.

This rearrangement joins TRBV5-1 to TRBJ1-3; D possibly corresponds to TRBD1 (5 bases). Trimming took off 1 base at V and 4 bases at J, with 12 bases between the two ends. Germline V lookup: CDR1 SGHRS, CDR2 YFSETQ. The CDR3 runs to 15 residues. CDR3: CASSLPGGSGNTIYF. The DNA for the CDR3 is TGCGCCAGCAGCTTGCCCGGGGGTAGCGGAAACACCATATATTTT.

The chain links TRBV19 to TRBJ2-7; 9 positions match TRBD2. The CDR3 contains 16 residues. In germline, CDR1 is LNHDA, CDR2 SQIVND (reference sequence). The ends lost 5 bases at V and 0 bases at J; junction bases unmatched: 8. The CDR3 sequence is CASSPLSGGYSYEQYF. The CDR3 bases are TGTGCCAGTAGTCCGCTGAGCGGGGGGTACTCCTACGAGCAGTACTTC.

V usage is TRBV2 and J usage is TRBJ1-2; 8 bases fit TRBD1. This CDR3 region has 13 residues. Looked up from germline, CDR1 is SNHLY and CDR2 is FYNNEI. After removal of 7 bases from V and 4 bases from J, the junction contained 5 bases not matched to a gene. CDR3 coding DNA: TGTGCCAGCATTCGACAGGGGATCTATGGCTACACCTTC. It specifies CASIRQGIYGYTF.

The chain is built from TRBV6-5 and TRBJ2-7; 8 positions match TRBD2. Germline lookup yields CDR1 MNHEY and CDR2 SVGAGI. The CDR3 loop spans 14 amino acids. Losses at the gene ends were 2 bases for V and 2 bases for J; bases not matched to a gene: 2. CDR3 residues: CASSYGRGAYEQYF. As DNA, the CDR3 is TGTGCCAGCAGTTACGGGCGGGGGGCCTACGAGCAGTACTTC.

DNA for the CDR3: TGTGCCAGCACTTGGACAGGGGAAGGGCAGCCCCAGCATTTT. Translating it yields CASTWTGEGQPQHF. The chain carries TRBV2 and TRBJ1-5, with 9 positions matching TRBD1. Germline assignment: CDR1 SNHLY and CDR2 FYNNEI. V was clipped by 7 bases and J by 7 bases; unmatched bases: 8. The length of the CDR3 is 14 residues.

This clone appeared a few times. V gene TRBV4-2 combines with J gene TRBJ2-7; a weak D match, TRBD1 (6 bases). CDR1 and CDR2 from the germline V gene are LGHNA and YNFKEQ. The CDR3 has 14 amino acids. V shed 2 bases and J shed 3 bases, with 11 bases lying between them. CDR3 DNA: TGTGCCAGCAGCCAAAGAGCAGGGGACTACGAGCAGTACTTC. Translating it yields CASSQRAGDYEQYF.

This chain uses TRBV18 with TRBJ2-5, with TRBD1 matching over 9 bases. The CDR3 is 17 amino acids. J gave up 5 bases and V 1 base, and 11 bases lay outside the gene matches. Per the germline V gene, CDR1 is KGHSH and CDR2 is LQKENI. For the CDR3, the DNA is TGTGCCAGCTCACCACGCGGGACAGGGAGGATGGCGGAGACCCAGTACTTC. It specifies CASSPRGTGRMAETQYF.

Here the CDR3 DNA reads TGTGCCAGCAGCGTAGGAGGGACAGGAATTGAGACCCAGTACTTC. Translating it yields CASSVGGTGIETQYF. The chain combines TRBV9 with TRBJ2-5; 8 bases agree with TRBD1. The CDR3 spans 15 residues. The germline gives CDR1 SGDLS, CDR2 YYNGEE. Trimming removed 0 bases from V and 5 bases from J; junction bases left unmatched: 6.

The chain couples TRBV6-5 to TRBJ1-2, with D perhaps TRBD1 (6 bases). Trimming removed 0 bases at V and 10 bases at J, with 15 bases between. Germline V CDR1 and CDR2: MNHEY, SVGAGI. The CDR3 loop spans 14 amino acids. The chain's CDR3 is CASSYSNTGWLYTF. Written as DNA, the CDR3 is TGTGCCAGCAGTTACTCAAATACAGGGTGGCTCTACACCTTC.

The J gene is TRBJ2-3, the V gene TRBV4-2; weak D call: TRBD2 (5 bases). Trimming removed 4 bases at V and 4 bases at J, with 12 bases between. Germline CDR1 is LGHNA and CDR2 is YNFKEQ. The CDR3 consists of 14 residues. This chain's CDR3 is CASSPEAAADTQYF. CDR3 nucleotides: TGTGCCAGCAGCCCTGAAGCAGCGGCAGATACGCAGTATTTT.

V gene TRBV4-1 combines with J gene TRBJ2-5; no definite D call. Germline V CDR1 and CDR2: MGHRA, YSYEKL. Trimming pared 0 bases from V and 5 bases from J, leaving 10 bases between. This CDR3 has 14 amino acids. This CDR3 reads CASSQELVEETQYF. The CDR3 DNA follows: TGCGCCAGCAGCCAAGAATTAGTCGAGGAGACCCAGTACTTC.

The J gene is TRBJ2-5, the V gene TRBV7-9, with 7 positions matching TRBD2. CDR3 length equals 14 residues. Germline loops: CDR1 SEHNR, CDR2 FQNEAQ (reference sequence). V shed 1 base and J 4 bases; nucleotides not matched to a gene: 3. The CDR3, as DNA: TGTGCCAGCAGCTTAGGTAGCGGGTTAGAGACCCAGTACTTC. Translating gives CASSLGSGLETQYF. The variable domain in full, with the rest retrieved from reference TRBV7-9 and TRBJ2-5, is DTGVSQNPRHKITKRGQNVTFRCDPISEHNRLYWYRQTLGQGPEFLTYFQNEAQLEKSRLLSDRFSAERPKGSFSTLEIQRTEQGDSAMYLCASSLGSGLETQYFGPGTRLLVL.

The chain combines TRBV4-3 with TRBJ2-3; 10 bases map to TRBD2. Trimming removed 0 bases from V and 1 base from J; junction bases left unmatched: 4. Germline lookup yields CDR1 LGHNA and CDR2 YSLEER. The CDR3 length is 17 residues. The chain's CDR3 is CASSQDFGTSGTDTQYF. The CDR3 nucleotides read TGCGCCAGCAGCCAAGACTTCGGGACTAGCGGCACAGATACGCAGTATTTT.

This clone was picked up a small number of times. V is TRBV7-2 and J is TRBJ1-1; 8 bases match TRBD1. V was pared by 7 bases and J by 1 base, with 5 bases of the junction left unmatched. The germline CDR1 and CDR2 sequences are SGHTA and FQGNSA. There are 14 residues in the CDR3. The chain's CDR3 is CASTRDRGNTEAFF. For the CDR3, the DNA is TGTGCCAGCACGCGAGACAGGGGGAACACTGAAGCTTTCTTT.

The chain recombines TRBV7-2 with TRBJ1-3; 7 bases are shared with TRBD1. The germline V gene has CDR1 SGHTA and CDR2 FQGNSA. This CDR3 spans 15 amino acids. V gave up 4 bases and J gave up 3 bases; unmatched junction bases: 6. The CDR3 reads CASSSQGSGGNTIYF. The CDR3 DNA is TGTGCCAGCAGCTCACAGGGGAGCGGTGGAAACACCATATATTTT.

The chain has TRBV19 and TRBJ2-2; TRBD1 aligns across 9 bases. V gave up 6 bases and J gave up 4 bases; unmatched junction bases: 3. This CDR3 comprises 14 residues. CDR1 is LNHDA and CDR2 is SQIVND in the germline V gene (reference sequence). The CDR3 region is CASRTGGVTGELFF. The CDR3 region has the DNA TGTGCCAGTAGAACAGGGGGCGTCACCGGGGAGCTGTTTTTT. Full variable domain (outside the CDR3, taken from reference TRBV19 and TRBJ2-2): DGGITQSPKYLFRKEGQNVTLSCEQNLNHDAMYWYRQDPGQGLRLIYYSQIVNDFQKGDIAEGYSVSREKKESFPLTVTSAQKNPTAFYLCASRTGGVTGELFFGEGSRLTVL.

The table lists this clone with a count of one. Other DNA sequences in the same sample also yield this CDR3. The rearrangement joins TRBV18 to TRBJ2-1; 7 bases align to TRBD2. The length of the CDR3 is 16 residues. The V and J ends lost 3 bases and 9 bases, in that order; junction bases with no gene match: 14. CDR1 is KGHSH, CDR2 LQKENI, per germline. This CDR3 reads CASSPPRSGRGGEQFF. As DNA, the CDR3 is TGTGCCAGCTCACCGCCTCGTAGCGGGCGAGGAGGTGAGCAGTTCTTC.

The chain joins TRBV13 to TRBJ1-6; 10 bases map to TRBD1. The germline V gene encodes CDR1 PRHDT and CDR2 FYEKMQ (reference sequence). V shed 5 bases, J shed 10 bases, and the junction held 8 bases outside the gene matches. This CDR3 contains 15 residues. The CDR3 sequence is CASSRDRGSGSPLHF. CDR3 DNA: TGTGCCAGCAGCCGGGACAGGGGTTCGGGCTCACCCCTCCACTTT.